The T cell receptor beta chain under discussion was sequenced for a study of shared clonotypes between healthy human individuals. Notes on the study in general: Sharing of clonotypes among donors was expected to vary with sequencing depth.

Each cell subset's genomic DNA was divided evenly among several immunoSEQ plates. Original handling: ImmunoSEQ junction-only sequences lacked quality scores, so their filtering differed. The table came from immunoSEQ multiplex PCR; TCRdb's copy has only in-frame clones and leaves some out. V, J and clone size derive from that table, while D and trimming were established from the DNA sequence. This sample has around 500,000 clones; roughly 80% occur once, and the top ten carry roughly 13%. A remark on this clone: Its antigen remains unidentified.

Adult Caucasians living in Nashville, Tennessee made up all of the donors. This receptor was obtained from a woman aged 40 to 55 in good health. Some clones in this sample may be carry-over from other donors' samples. Specimen: PBMCs.

The CDR3 DNA follows: TGTGCCAGCCAATTACAGGGCTTGAATGAGCAGTTCTTC. This sequence encodes CASQLQGLNEQFF. The rearrangement links TRBV6-1 to TRBJ2-1; weak D call: TRBD1 (6 bases). There are 13 residues in the CDR3. V was pared by 8 bases and J by 7 bases, with 15 bases between. Germline CDR1 MNHNS, CDR2 SASEGT.